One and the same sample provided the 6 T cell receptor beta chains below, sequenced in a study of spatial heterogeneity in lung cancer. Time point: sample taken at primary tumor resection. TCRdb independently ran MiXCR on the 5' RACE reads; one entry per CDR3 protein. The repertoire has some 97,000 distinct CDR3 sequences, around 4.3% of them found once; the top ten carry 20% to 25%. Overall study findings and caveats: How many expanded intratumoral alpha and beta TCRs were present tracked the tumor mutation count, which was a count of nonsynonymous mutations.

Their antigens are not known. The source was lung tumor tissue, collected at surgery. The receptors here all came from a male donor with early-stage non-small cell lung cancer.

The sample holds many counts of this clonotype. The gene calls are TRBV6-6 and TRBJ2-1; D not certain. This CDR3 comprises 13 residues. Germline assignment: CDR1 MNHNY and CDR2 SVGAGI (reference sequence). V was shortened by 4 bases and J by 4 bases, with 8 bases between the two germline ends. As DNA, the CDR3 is TGTGCCAGCAGTTCGTCGGGTTACAATGAGCAGTTCTTC. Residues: CASSSSGYNEQFF.

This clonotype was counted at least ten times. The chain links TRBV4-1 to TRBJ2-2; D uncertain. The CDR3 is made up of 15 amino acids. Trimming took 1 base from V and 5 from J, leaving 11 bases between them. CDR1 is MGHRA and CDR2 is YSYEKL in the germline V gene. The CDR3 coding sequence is TGCGCCAGCAGCCAAGTAGATGTGGGAACCGGGGAGCTGTTTTTT. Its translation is CASSQVDVGTGELFF.

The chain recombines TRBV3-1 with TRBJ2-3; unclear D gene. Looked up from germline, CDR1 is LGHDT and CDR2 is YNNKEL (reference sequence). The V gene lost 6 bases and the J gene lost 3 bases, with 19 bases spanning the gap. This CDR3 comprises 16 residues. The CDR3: CASSSAAAELTDTQYF. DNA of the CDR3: TGTGCCAGCAGTTCCGCCGCAGCAGAATTAACAGATACGCAGTATTTT.

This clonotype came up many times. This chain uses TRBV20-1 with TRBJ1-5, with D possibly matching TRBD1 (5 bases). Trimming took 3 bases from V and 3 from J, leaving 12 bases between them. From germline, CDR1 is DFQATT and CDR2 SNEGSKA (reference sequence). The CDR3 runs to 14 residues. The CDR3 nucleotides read TGCAGTGCTAGCGATACAGGCAACAATCAGCCCCAGCATTTT. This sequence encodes CSASDTGNNQPQHF.

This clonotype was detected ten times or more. The CDR3 bases are TGTGCCAGCTCAACTGGGGGAGTCGCAGAGACCCAGTACTTC. This gives the protein CASSTGGVAETQYF. The chain is built from TRBV18 and TRBJ2-5; the D gene could be TRBD1 or TRBD2 (5 bases each). V lost 5 bases and J lost 4, with 14 bases in between. Germline V gene data show CDR1 as KGHSH and CDR2 as LQKENI. The CDR3 consists of 14 residues.

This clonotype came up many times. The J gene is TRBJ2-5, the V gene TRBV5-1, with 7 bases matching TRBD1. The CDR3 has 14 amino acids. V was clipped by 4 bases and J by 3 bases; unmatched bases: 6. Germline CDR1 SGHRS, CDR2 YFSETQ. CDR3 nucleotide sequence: TGCGCCAGCAGCCCGTGGGACAGCAAAGAGACCCAGTACTTC. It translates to CASSPWDSKETQYF.